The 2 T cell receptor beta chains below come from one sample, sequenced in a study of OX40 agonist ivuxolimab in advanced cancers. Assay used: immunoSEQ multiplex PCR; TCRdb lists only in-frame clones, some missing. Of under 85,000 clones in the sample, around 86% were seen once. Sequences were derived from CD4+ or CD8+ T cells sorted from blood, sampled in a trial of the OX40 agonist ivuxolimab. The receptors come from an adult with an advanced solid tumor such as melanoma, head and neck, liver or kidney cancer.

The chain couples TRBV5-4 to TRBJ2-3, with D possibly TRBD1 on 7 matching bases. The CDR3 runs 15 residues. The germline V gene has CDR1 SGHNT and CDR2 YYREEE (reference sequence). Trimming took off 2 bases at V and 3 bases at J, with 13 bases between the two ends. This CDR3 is CASSLRTGGTDTQYF. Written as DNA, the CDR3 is TGTGCCAGCAGCTTACGGACAGGAGGGACAGATACGCAGTATTTT.

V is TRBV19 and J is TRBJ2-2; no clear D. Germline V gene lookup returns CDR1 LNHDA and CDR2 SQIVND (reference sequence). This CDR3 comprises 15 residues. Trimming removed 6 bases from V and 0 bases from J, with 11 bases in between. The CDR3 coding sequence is TGTGCCAGTAGAATACAGCATTCGAACACCGGGGAGCTGTTTTTT. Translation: CASRIQHSNTGELFF.